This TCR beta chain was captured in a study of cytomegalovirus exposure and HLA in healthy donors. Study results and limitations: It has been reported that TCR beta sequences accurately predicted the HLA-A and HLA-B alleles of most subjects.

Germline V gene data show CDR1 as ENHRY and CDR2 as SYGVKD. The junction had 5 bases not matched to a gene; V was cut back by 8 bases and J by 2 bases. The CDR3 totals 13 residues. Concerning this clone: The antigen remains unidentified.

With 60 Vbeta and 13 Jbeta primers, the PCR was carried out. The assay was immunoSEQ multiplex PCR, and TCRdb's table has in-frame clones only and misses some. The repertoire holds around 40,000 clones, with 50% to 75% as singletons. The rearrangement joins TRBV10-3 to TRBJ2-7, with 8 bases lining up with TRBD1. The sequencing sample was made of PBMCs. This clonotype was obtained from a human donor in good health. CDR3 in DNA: TGTGCCATCTCAGGGGGCTTTCCCTACGAGCAGTACTTC. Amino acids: CAISGGFPYEQYF.